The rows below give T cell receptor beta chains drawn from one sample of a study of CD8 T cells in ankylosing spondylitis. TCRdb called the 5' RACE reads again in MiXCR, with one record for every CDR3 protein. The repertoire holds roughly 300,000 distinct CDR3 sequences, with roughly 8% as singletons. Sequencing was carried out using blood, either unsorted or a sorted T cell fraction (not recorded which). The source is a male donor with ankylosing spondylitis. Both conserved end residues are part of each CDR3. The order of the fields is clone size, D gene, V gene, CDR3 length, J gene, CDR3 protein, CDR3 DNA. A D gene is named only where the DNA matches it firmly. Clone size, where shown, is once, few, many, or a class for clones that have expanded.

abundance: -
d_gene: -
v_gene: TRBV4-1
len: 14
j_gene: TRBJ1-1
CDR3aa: CASSQGSGRTEAFF
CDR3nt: TGCGCCAGCAGCCAAGGCTCAGGGAGGACTGAAGCTTTCTTT

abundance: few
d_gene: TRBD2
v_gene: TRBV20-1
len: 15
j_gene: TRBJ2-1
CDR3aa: CSAVPGGSSYNEQFF
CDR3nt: TGCAGTGCCGTCCCCGGCGGGAGTTCCTACAATGAGCAGTTCTTC

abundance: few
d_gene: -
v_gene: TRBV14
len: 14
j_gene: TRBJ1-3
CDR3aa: CASSFTDSGNTIYF
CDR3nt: TGTGCCAGCAGCTTTACAGATTCCGGAAACACCATATATTTT

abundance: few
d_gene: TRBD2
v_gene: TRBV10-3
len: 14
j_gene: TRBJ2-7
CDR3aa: CAIKRLAETYEQYF
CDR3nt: TGTGCCATCAAACGACTAGCGGAGACCTACGAGCAGTACTTC

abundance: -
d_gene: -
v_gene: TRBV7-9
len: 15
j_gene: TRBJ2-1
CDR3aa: CASRTQGSPYNEQFF
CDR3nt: TGTGCCAGTCGGACGCAGGGGTCCCCTTACAATGAGCAGTTCTTC

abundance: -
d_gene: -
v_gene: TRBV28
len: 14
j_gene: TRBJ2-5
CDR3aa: CASSFRRPQETQYF
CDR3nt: TGTGCCAGCAGTTTTAGGCGGCCCCAAGAGACCCAGTACTTC

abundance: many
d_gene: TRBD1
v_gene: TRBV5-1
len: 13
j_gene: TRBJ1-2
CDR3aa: CASSRTGNYGYTF
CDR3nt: TGCGCCAGCAGCCGGACAGGCAACTATGGCTACACCTTC

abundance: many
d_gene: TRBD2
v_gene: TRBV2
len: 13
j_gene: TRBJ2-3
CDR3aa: CASGTRSADTQYF
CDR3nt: TGTGCCAGCGGGACTAGAAGCGCAGATACGCAGTATTTT

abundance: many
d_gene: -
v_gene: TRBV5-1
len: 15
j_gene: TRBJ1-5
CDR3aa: CASSAGTNSNQPQHF
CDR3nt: TGCGCCAGCAGCGCAGGGACAAATAGCAATCAGCCCCAGCATTTT

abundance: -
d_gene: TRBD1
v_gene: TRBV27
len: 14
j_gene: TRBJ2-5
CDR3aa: CASSSDRAEETQYF
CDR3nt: TGTGCCAGCAGTTCCGACAGGGCGGAAGAGACCCAGTACTTC

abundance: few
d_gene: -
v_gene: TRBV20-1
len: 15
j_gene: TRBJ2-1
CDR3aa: CSARAPGPAYNEQFF
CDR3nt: TGCAGTGCTAGAGCGCCGGGACCGGCGTACAATGAGCAGTTCTTC

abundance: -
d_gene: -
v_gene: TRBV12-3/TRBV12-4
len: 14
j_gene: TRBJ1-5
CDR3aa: CASSPRVMGQPQHF
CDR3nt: TGTGCCAGCAGTCCCAGGGTGATGGGGCAGCCCCAGCATTTT

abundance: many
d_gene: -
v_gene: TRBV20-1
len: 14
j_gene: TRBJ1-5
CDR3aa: CSARVLNSNQPQHF
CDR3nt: TGCAGTGCTAGGGTGTTAAATAGCAATCAGCCCCAGCATTTT

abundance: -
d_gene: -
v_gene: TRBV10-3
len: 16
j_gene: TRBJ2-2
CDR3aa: CAISETGLGDTGELFF
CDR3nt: TGTGCCATCAGCGAAACAGGCCTTGGGGACACCGGGGAGCTGTTTTTT

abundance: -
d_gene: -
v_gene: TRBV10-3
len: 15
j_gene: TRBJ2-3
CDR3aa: CAISEPGEVTDTQYF
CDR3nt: TGTGCCATCAGTGAGCCTGGGGAGGTGACAGATACGCAGTATTTT

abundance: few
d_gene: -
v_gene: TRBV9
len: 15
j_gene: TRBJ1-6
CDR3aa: CASSERADSNSPLHF
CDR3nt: TGTGCCAGCAGCGAGAGGGCTGACAGCAATTCACCCCTCCACTTT

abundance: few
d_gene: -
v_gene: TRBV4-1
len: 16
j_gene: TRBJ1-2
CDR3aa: CASSQANGQLNYGYTF
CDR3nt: TGCGCCAGCAGCCAAGCGAACGGACAGCTCAACTATGGCTACACCTTC

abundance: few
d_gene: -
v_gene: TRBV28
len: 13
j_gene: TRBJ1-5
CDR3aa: CASRGVGDQPQHF
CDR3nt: TGTGCCAGCCGGGGGGTAGGGGACCAGCCCCAGCATTTT

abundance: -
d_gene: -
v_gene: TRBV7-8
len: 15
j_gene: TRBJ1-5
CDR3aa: CASSLDGRNNQPQHF
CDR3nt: TGTGCCAGCAGCTTAGATGGCAGGAACAATCAGCCCCAGCATTTT